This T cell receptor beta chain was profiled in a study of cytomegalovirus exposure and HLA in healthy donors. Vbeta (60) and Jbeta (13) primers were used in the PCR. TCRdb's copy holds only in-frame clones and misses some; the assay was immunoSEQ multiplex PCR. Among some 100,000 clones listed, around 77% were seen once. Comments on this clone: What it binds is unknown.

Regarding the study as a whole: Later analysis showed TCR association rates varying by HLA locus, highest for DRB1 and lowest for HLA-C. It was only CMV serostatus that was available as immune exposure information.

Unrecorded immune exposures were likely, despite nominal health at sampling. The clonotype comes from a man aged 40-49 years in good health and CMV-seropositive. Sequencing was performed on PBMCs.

The CDR3 here is CASSQDSSGGIGTQYF. The CDR3 coding sequence is TGCGCCAGCAGCCAAGATAGTTCAGGGGGTATTGGGACCCAGTACTTC. The chain uses TRBV4-3 and TRBJ2-5, with TRBD1 identical over 7 bases. This CDR3 is 16 amino acids long. Trimming at V came to 0 bases and at J to 7 bases, leaving 11 bases not matched to a gene. Germline-derived CDR1 and CDR2 are LGHNA and YSLEER.